A single T cell receptor (beta chain) is shown here with its context. Its specificity is not known. The record originates from a study of T cell responses to AZD1222 COVID-19 vaccine. Study-wide points: Spike was spanned by vaccine-associated CD4 TCRs, which were dominant at 160-218 and 743-854. No repertoire was sampled before or during the peak T cell response, only after it. Compared with day 0, the breadth and depth of the Spike-specific TCR repertoire rose significantly after two doses of AZD1222. Clonal diversity may have been underestimated, and the donors were mostly white British, with more females than males.

In germline, CDR1 is SGHAT, CDR2 FQNNGV. Germline trimming cut 4 bases from V and 5 bases from J; bases unmatched to any gene: 3. The CDR3 consists of 14 residues. Repertoires were generated with immunoSEQ multiplex PCR, while TCRdb's copy carries only in-frame clones and drops some. The sample contains tens of thousands of clones, roughly 90% of which appear only once. The sequence was collected from an adult in good health. V usage is TRBV11-2 and J usage is TRBJ2-1; 9 bases match TRBD1. This sample comprised peripheral blood, obtained on day 0 of MenACWY control vaccination. This CDR3 is CASSWRTGDNEQFF. Written as DNA, the CDR3 is TGTGCCAGCAGCTGGCGGACAGGGGACAATGAGCAGTTCTTC.